These 24 T cell receptor beta chains were all obtained from the same sample, sequenced in a study of blood T cell repertoires in COVID-19. TCRdb's table, derived via immunoSEQ multiplex PCR, lists solely in-frame clones and lacks some. This repertoire shows some 190,000 clones, approximately 87% found once; its top ten account for about 20%. Source material: peripheral blood. These receptors were obtained from a person aged 70 to 79 with COVID-19, enrolled during active disease.

With respect to this clone: The same CDR3 can be traced to other DNA sequences in this sample. The V gene is TRBV12-3 or TRBV12-4, the J gene TRBJ1-2, with D tentatively TRBD1 (6 bases). CDR3 size: 12 residues. Trimming shortened V by 3 bases and J by 7 bases, and 9 bases separated the two germline ends. The CDR3 sequence: CASSFGGVGYTF. The CDR3 nucleotides are TGTGCCAGCAGTTTTGGGGGCGTTGGCTACACCTTC.

This clone was found once. The CDR3 nucleotides are TGTGCCAGCAGTAGGACTAGCGGGAGAGCAAACACCGGGGAGCTGTTTTTT. The encoded protein is CASSRTSGRANTGELFF. The genes are TRBV27 and TRBJ2-2, with 13 bases identical to TRBD2. The ends lost 5 bases at V and 2 bases at J; junction bases unmatched: 5. Germline-derived CDR1 and CDR2 are MNHEY and SMNVEV (reference sequence). This CDR3 comprises 17 residues.

The sample holds one count of this clone. The chain couples TRBV27 to TRBJ1-6; D not certain. Trimming took 3 bases from V and 10 from J, leaving 16 bases between them. There are 15 residues in the CDR3. The germline V gene encodes CDR1 MNHEY and CDR2 SMNVEV (reference sequence). The CDR3 reads CASSLPGWAGSPLHF. The DNA for the CDR3 is TGTGCCAGCAGTTTGCCCGGTTGGGCGGGATCACCCCTCCACTTT.

The V gene is TRBV30, the J gene TRBJ1-5; a possible D gene is TRBD1 (6 bases). The CDR3 loop spans 13 amino acids. With 7 bases removed from V and 4 bases from J, the gap between germline ends came to 14 bases. Germline CDR1 and CDR2: GTSNPN and SVGIG (reference sequence). In nucleotides, the CDR3 is TGTGCCTCCCAGACAGGCAAGAATCAGCCCCAGCATTTT. Translation gives CASQTGKNQPQHF.

This clone was observed a single time. The V gene is TRBV19, the J gene TRBJ1-2, with TRBD1 identical over 11 bases. The CDR3 runs to 16 residues. Trimming cost V 5 bases and J 0 bases; bases outside gene matches: 5. The germline V gene has CDR1 LNHDA and CDR2 SQIVND (reference sequence). CDR3 protein: CASSWDRGLANYGYTF. CDR3 nucleotides: TGTGCCAGTAGTTGGGACAGGGGGTTAGCTAACTATGGCTACACCTTC.

This chain links TRBV27 with TRBJ2-5; 15 positions match TRBD2. V dropped 3 bases and J dropped 5; count of bases not matched to a gene: 7. The CDR3 consists of 17 residues. CDR1 MNHEY and CDR2 SMNVEV come from the germline V gene (reference sequence). CDR3 protein: CASSFIAGTSGRETQYF. CDR3 nucleotide sequence: TGTGCCAGCAGTTTTATTGCGGGGACTAGCGGGAGGGAGACCCAGTACTTC.

The chain carries TRBV7-9 and TRBJ1-1; D may be TRBD1 (6 bases). The length of the CDR3 is 12 residues. V was clipped by 5 bases and J by 11 bases, with 15 bases between them. CDR1 and CDR2 (germline): SEHNR, FQNEAQ (reference sequence). CDR3 DNA: TGTGCCAGCAGCCAAGGGTTCCAGGGGGCTTTCTTT. Translating it yields CASSQGFQGAFF.

This sequence joins TRBV7-2 and TRBJ1-1; D unresolved. The germline V gene has CDR1 SGHTA and CDR2 FQGNSA. The CDR3 is made up of 11 amino acids. Trimming took 6 bases from V and 11 from J, leaving 13 bases between them. The CDR3 region is CASRPTQDAFF. In DNA, the CDR3 is TGTGCCAGCAGACCGACGCAGGATGCTTTCTTT.

V gene TRBV6-5 combines with J gene TRBJ1-4, with D uncertain. With 0 bases removed from V and 1 base from J, the gap between germline ends came to 6 bases. The CDR3 is 15 residues long. From germline, CDR1 is MNHEY and CDR2 SVGAGI. This chain's CDR3 is CASSYSILTNEKLFF. The CDR3 DNA reads TGTGCCAGCAGTTACTCAATCCTAACTAATGAAAAACTGTTTTTT.

This clone was picked up a small number of times. The V and J genes are TRBV2 and TRBJ1-1; weak D call: TRBD1 (5 bases). This CDR3 has 13 residues. The V end lost 6 bases, the J end lost 0 bases, and 8 bases lay between the germline ends. Germline V gene data show CDR1 as SNHLY and CDR2 as FYNNEI. The CDR3 DNA sequence: TGTGCCAGCAGAGAGGACATGAACACTGAAGCTTTCTTT. This translates into CASREDMNTEAFF.

The chain carries TRBV28 and TRBJ2-1; TRBD2 aligns across 14 bases. Germline assignment: CDR1 MDHEN and CDR2 SYDVKM. CDR3 size: 19 residues. The V segment lost 2 bases and the J segment 3 bases; nucleotides outside the gene matches: 9. The CDR3 loop reads CASSLVRETSGRDYNEQFF. Written as DNA, the CDR3 is TGTGCCAGCAGTTTAGTTAGGGAGACTAGCGGGAGGGACTACAATGAGCAGTTCTTC.

This sequence joins TRBV7-9 and TRBJ1-1, with D unclear. Germline-derived CDR1 and CDR2 are SEHNR and FQNEAQ (reference sequence). With 2 bases removed from V and 7 bases from J, the gap between germline ends came to 8 bases. This CDR3 is 12 amino acids long. In DNA form, the CDR3 reads TGTGCCAGCAGCTTATGGGGAGATGAAGCTTTCTTT. Protein product: CASSLWGDEAFF.

The chain carries TRBV29-1 and TRBJ2-7; the match to TRBD1 covers 9 bases. J gave up 6 bases and V 7 bases, and 10 bases lay outside the gene matches. The germline V gene encodes CDR1 SQVTM and CDR2 ANQGSEA. This CDR3 spans 13 amino acids. The CDR3 protein is CSALRQGEGEQYF. The DNA for the CDR3 is TGCAGCGCGTTGAGACAGGGGGAGGGCGAGCAGTACTTC.

The chain has TRBV5-8 and TRBJ1-5; D unresolved. Germline CDR1 SGHTS, CDR2 YDEGEE. The length of the CDR3 is 17 residues. V gave up 0 bases and J gave up 3 bases, with 16 bases separating them. CDR3: CASSLVRTVRYNQPQHF. For the CDR3, the DNA is TGTGCCAGCAGCTTGGTCAGAACAGTTAGGTACAATCAGCCCCAGCATTTT.

This chain connects TRBV28 to TRBJ2-7; 10 positions agree with TRBD2. Germline V lookup: CDR1 MDHEN, CDR2 SYDVKM. The junction had 10 bases not matched to a gene; V was cut back by 6 bases and J by 5 bases. CDR3 size: 15 residues. The CDR3 protein is CASSPLAGGTNEQYF. DNA for the CDR3: TGTGCCAGCAGCCCGTTAGCGGGAGGAACCAACGAGCAGTACTTC.

This clone was picked up a small number of times. This chain joins TRBV11-2 and TRBJ1-4; TRBD1 might be the D (5 bases). From germline, CDR1 is SGHAT and CDR2 FQNNGV. With 1 base removed from V and 8 bases from J, the gap between germline ends came to 14 bases. The CDR3 is made up of 15 amino acids. CDR3 nucleotide sequence: TGTGCCAGCAGCTTAGTCAGAGGACAAGGCGAAAAACTGTTTTTT. It is translated as CASSLVRGQGEKLFF.

J is TRBJ1-6 and V is TRBV7-9; D gene uncertain. Germline values: CDR1 SEHNR, CDR2 FQNEAQ (reference sequence). V was trimmed by 5 bases and J by 12 bases, leaving 11 bases between them. CDR3 size: 12 residues. The CDR3 sequence is CASSPDTGPLHF. DNA of the CDR3: TGTGCCAGCAGCCCTGACACCGGACCCCTCCACTTT.

CDR3 in amino acids: CASRRGGGNYGYTF. CDR3 coding DNA: TGTGCCAGCCGACGGGGGGGAGGGAACTATGGCTACACCTTC. V is TRBV6-5 and J is TRBJ1-2, with D perhaps matching TRBD1 (5 bases). The CDR3 totals 14 residues. V was cut by 8 bases and J by 2 bases, with 15 bases left in between. CDR1 and CDR2 from the germline V gene are MNHEY and SVGAGI.

The chain has TRBV9 and TRBJ2-3, with D possibly being TRBD2 (5 bases). The CDR3 contains 15 residues. Trimming removed 0 bases at V and 2 bases at J, with 10 bases between. The germline V gene encodes CDR1 SGDLS and CDR2 YYNGEE. The CDR3 spells CASSVVSGATDTQYF. The CDR3 DNA reads as TGTGCCAGCAGCGTAGTGAGCGGAGCCACAGATACGCAGTATTTT.

The chain's CDR3 is CASSRGQSYGYTF. The CDR3, as DNA: TGTGCCAGCAGCCGGGGGCAGAGCTATGGCTACACCTTC. V gene TRBV3-1 (or the pseudogene TRBV3-2) combines with J gene TRBJ1-2; tentative D call: TRBD1 (6 bases). The V end was cut by 4 bases, the J end by 4 bases, with 10 bases between. The germline V gene encodes CDR1 LGHDT and CDR2 YNNKEL (reference sequence). CDR3 length equals 13 residues.

This clone was seen just once. This chain connects TRBV29-1 to TRBJ2-7; possible D gene TRBD2, 5 bases. The V and J ends lost 4 bases and 0 bases respectively, with 10 bases between them. This CDR3 contains 13 residues. CDR1 and CDR2 (germline): SQVTM, ANQGSEA. The CDR3 DNA sequence: TGCAGCGTTGGAACGGGGATCTCCTACGAGCAGTACTTC. It is translated as CSVGTGISYEQYF.

This chain uses TRBV6-2 or TRBV6-3 with TRBJ2-3; D not resolved. The CDR3 totals 18 residues. CDR1 MNHEY and CDR2 SVGEGT come from the germline V gene. Trimming shortened V by 0 bases and J by 2 bases, and 18 bases separated the two germline ends. The CDR3 loop reads CASSYSSRRLTNTDTQYF. The CDR3 bases are TGTGCCAGCAGTTACTCGAGCCGTCGCCTAACCAACACAGATACGCAGTATTTT.

CDR3 in amino acids: CASSQTSFSGGSTDTQYF. In DNA, the CDR3 is TGCGCCAGCAGCCAAACCTCCTTTAGCGGCGGGAGCACAGATACGCAGTATTTT. V usage is TRBV4-1 and J usage is TRBJ2-3, with D possibly TRBD2 on 6 matching bases. The CDR3 is made up of 18 amino acids. Between the trimmed V and J ends, which lost 2 bases and 0 bases, there was a span of 18 bases. Germline loops: CDR1 MGHRA, CDR2 YSYEKL.

The chain employs TRBV30 and TRBJ1-6; 7 bases match TRBD1. The germline V gene has CDR1 GTSNPN and CDR2 SVGIG (reference sequence). The CDR3 totals 15 residues. The ends lost 2 bases at V and 8 bases at J; junction bases unmatched: 9. The CDR3 DNA sequence: TGTGCCTGGAGTTCTCCCGGGACAGAAGATTCACCCCTCCACTTT. As protein: CAWSSPGTEDSPLHF.